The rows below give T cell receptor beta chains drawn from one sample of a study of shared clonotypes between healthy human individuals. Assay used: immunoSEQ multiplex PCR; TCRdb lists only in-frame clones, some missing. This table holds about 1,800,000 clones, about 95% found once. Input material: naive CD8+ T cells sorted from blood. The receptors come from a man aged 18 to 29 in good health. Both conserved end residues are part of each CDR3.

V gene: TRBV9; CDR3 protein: CASSGLSSVEAFF
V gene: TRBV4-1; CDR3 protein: CASSQVGTNEKLFF
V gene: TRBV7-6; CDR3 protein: CASSLNFGGEQYF
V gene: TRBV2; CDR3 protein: CASSTAANSGNTIYF
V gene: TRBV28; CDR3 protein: CASSTGEQGRNTIYF
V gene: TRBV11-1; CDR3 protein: CASSSGTATEAFF
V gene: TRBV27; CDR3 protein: CASSATLGNTIYF
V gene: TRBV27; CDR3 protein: CASSLSSNQETQYF
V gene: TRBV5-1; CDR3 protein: CASSGPPGLAGPYEQYF
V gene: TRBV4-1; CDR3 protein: CASSQTLRTYEQYF
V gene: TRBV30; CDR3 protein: CAWSVDLLGLAYEQYF
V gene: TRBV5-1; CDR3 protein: CASSDRGQDDEQYF
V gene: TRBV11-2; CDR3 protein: CASSTAGLTYEQYF
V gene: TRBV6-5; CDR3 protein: CASSYGIGGGNEQFF
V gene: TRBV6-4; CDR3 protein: CASSECGGWTDTQYF
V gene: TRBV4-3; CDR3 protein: CASSQFHGGSVSNTGELFF
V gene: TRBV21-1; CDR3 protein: CASSAQLAGFQETQYF
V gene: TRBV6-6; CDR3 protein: CASSSGLREGQPQHF
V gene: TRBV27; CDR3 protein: CASSSAQSSEKLFF
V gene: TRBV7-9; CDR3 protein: CASGLDTGELFF
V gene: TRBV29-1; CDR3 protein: CSVAPKDGRRYEQYF
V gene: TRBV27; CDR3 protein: CASSWGGVHEQFF
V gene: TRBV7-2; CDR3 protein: CASSAVQLGEKLFF
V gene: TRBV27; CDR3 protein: CASSQRGSSYEQYF
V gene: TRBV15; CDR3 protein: CATSREGAGGPETYNEQFF
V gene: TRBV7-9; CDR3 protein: CASSLGHNEQYF
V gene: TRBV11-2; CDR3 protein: CASSLGDNPYEQYF
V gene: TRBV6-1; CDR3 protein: CASSETGELFF
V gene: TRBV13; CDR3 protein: CASSSRQGRVPQHF
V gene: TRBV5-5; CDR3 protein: CASSYGTASSYEQYF
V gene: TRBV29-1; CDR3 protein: CSVVDRDRKSYEQYF
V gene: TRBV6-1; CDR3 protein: CASSEITGDNQPQHF
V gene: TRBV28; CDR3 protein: CATGGRGNSPLHF
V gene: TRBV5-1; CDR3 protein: CASSLRGDAGNTIYF
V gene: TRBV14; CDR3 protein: CASSLSGGSGDTQYF
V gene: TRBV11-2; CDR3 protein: CASSLEYGTGYEQYF
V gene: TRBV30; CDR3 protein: CAWTRENQETQYF
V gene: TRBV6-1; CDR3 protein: CASSETGGAGTEAFF